The rows below give T cell receptor beta chains drawn from one sample of a study of T cells in Graves' hyperthyroidism and ophthalmopathy. TCRdb called the multiplex PCR reads again in MiXCR, with one record for every CDR3 protein. This repertoire shows under 400,000 distinct CDR3 sequences, 15% to 19% found once; its top ten account for roughly a quarter. Sequencing was performed on blood. All receptors derive from a woman aged 18-29 years with Graves' hyperthyroidism that later progressed to Graves' ophthalmopathy. CDR3s include the opening cysteine and the closing phenylalanine or tryptophan. Expanded clones get a size class; other rows say once, few or many, or leave the size out.

few,TRBV5-4,TRBJ2-7,CASSAGLAGGPGRFEQYF
many,TRBV7-7,TRBJ2-7,CASSFSREVTYEQYF
few,TRBV20-1,TRBJ2-5,CSARLLAGGPIETQYF
NA,TRBV7-2,TRBJ2-5,CASSFTSGQETQYF
few,TRBV6-1,TRBJ2-5,CASSGGTGKGETQYF
many,TRBV11-2,TRBJ2-3,CASSLASPGQGARDTQYF
few,TRBV7-9,TRBJ2-5,CASSLGVLAGDSGETQYF
NA,TRBV4-2,TRBJ2-7,CTSSQDGTGPYEQYF
many,TRBV6-2/TRBV6-3,TRBJ2-7,CASSQKGLVDYEQYF
few,TRBV9,TRBJ2-7,CASGGQEEQYF
many,TRBV2,TRBJ1-2,CASSEGSAGYTF
many,TRBV3-1,TRBJ2-7,CASSQDVDGWISYEQYF
NA,TRBV5-1,TRBJ2-7,CASSLEGSGYYEQYF
NA,TRBV29-1,TRBJ1-3,CSVEDLAAFGNTIYF
few,TRBV6-1,TRBJ2-1,CASRFPTGTVFNEQFF
many,TRBV2,TRBJ1-4,CASSLGDSANEKLFF
many,TRBV6-5,TRBJ2-3,CASSYSGTPNTDTQYF
NA,TRBV9,TRBJ2-1,CASSVMLGSDEQFF
many,TRBV7-9,TRBJ2-1,CASSYPGRGYNEQFF
many,TRBV28,TRBJ2-3,CASSFTRLGVPDTQYF
many,TRBV3-1,TRBJ2-7,CASSQDWGGYEQYF
NA,TRBV6-1,TRBJ1-1,CASRFPEAFF
few,TRBV20-1,TRBJ2-7,CTPRGYEQYF
few,TRBV4-1,TRBJ2-1,CASSQQTLAPGNEQFF
few,TRBV18,TRBJ1-3,CASSPPAGSGNTIYF
few,TRBV5-6,TRBJ1-5,CASSSRQADQPQHF
NA,TRBV28,TRBJ2-6,CASSLRSTAPASGANVLTF
many,TRBV28,TRBJ1-2,CASSETGDRYYGYTF
NA,TRBV11-2,TRBJ2-5,CASSLTIGGQGTETQYF
NA,TRBV20-1,TRBJ2-3,CSAGAWGSSGTRDTQYF
many,TRBV6-1,TRBJ1-5,CASGTIRDGHQPQHF
NA,TRBV5-6,TRBJ2-7,CASSISGRWYEQYF
many,TRBV11-2,TRBJ2-1,CASRPVGGRGVYNEQFF
many,TRBV20-1,TRBJ1-1,CSASDPGMNTEAFF
many,TRBV12-3/TRBV12-4,TRBJ2-1,CASSLDRRNEQFF
many,TRBV6-2/TRBV6-3,TRBJ2-1,CASREGTASVEEQFF
NA,TRBV5-8,TRBJ2-1,CASSLVGRAYNEQFF
NA,TRBV7-9,TRBJ2-1,CASSLLGTSGYNEQFF
NA,TRBV7-8,TRBJ1-6,CASSLDGTENSPLHF
many,TRBV5-1,TRBJ2-3,CASSLDNTQYF
many,TRBV7-2,TRBJ2-3,CASSPWGSTDTQYF
few,TRBV28,TRBJ1-2,CASRTQGAGYGYTF
NA,TRBV4-3,TRBJ1-3,CASSQDRSSGNTIYF
many,TRBV28,TRBJ1-1,CASLHPGTGQTEAFF
many,TRBV7-8,TRBJ2-7,CASSLTANRDASYEQYF
few,TRBV6-5,TRBJ2-1,CASSYSLAGGGEQFF
many,TRBV7-9,TRBJ2-1,CASSSPLAETYNEQFF
many,TRBV15,TRBJ2-1,CATSRVDGGYNEQFF
many,TRBV12-3/TRBV12-4,TRBJ1-6,CASSFETGGSPLHF
NA,TRBV3-1,TRBJ2-2,CASSQTGIRRATGELFF
few,TRBV19,TRBJ2-3,CASSDRGEEDTQYF